Listed here are 8 T cell receptor beta chains from one sample, sequenced in a study of shared clonotypes between healthy human individuals. Clones were sequenced by immunoSEQ multiplex PCR, and TCRdb holds only the in-frame ones, with some missing. This sample has roughly 1,500,000 clones, with 95% to 99% found just once. The source material was naive CD4+ T cells sorted from blood. Subset indicated: CD45RA+ positively selected. The receptors derive from a man aged 25-45 years in good health.

The chain recombines TRBV5-4 with TRBJ2-7; D unresolved. V gave up 4 bases and J gave up 5 bases, with 16 bases separating them. The germline V gene has CDR1 SGHNT and CDR2 YYREEE (reference sequence). CDR3 size: 14 residues. DNA of the CDR3: TGTGCCAGCAGCGCACGGACGAGCACCAACGAGCAGTACTTC. It codes for CASSARTSTNEQYF.

This chain joins TRBV7-9 and TRBJ2-3, with D tentatively TRBD1 (5 bases). CDR3 size: 14 residues. V lost 5 bases and J lost 6, with 15 bases in between. CDR1 and CDR2 (germline): SEHNR, FQNEAQ (reference sequence). The CDR3 is CASSQGGNRDTQYF. The DNA of the CDR3 is TGTGCCAGCAGCCAGGGTGGAAATAGGGATACGCAGTATTTT.

This sequence joins TRBV10-1 and TRBJ1-1, with 7 nucleotides matching TRBD1. The CDR3 loop spans 15 amino acids. After removal of 3 bases from V and 2 bases from J, the junction contained 6 bases not matched to a gene. Germline CDR1 is WNHNN and CDR2 is SYGVQD (reference sequence). The CDR3 nucleotides read TGCGCCAGCAGTGACAACCGACAGGGCAACACTGAAGCTTTCTTT. Translated: CASSDNRQGNTEAFF.

V usage is TRBV28 and J usage is TRBJ2-1, with a possible D match to TRBD2 (6 bases). Germline V gene data show CDR1 as MDHEN and CDR2 as SYDVKM. V dropped 5 bases and J dropped 6 bases, with 14 bases sitting between them. This CDR3 contains 14 residues. The CDR3 nucleotides read TGTGCCAGCAGTAAACGAGGGCGGGGCAATGAGCAGTTCTTC. It encodes CASSKRGRGNEQFF. The complete variable domain, with remaining parts taken from reference TRBV28 and TRBJ2-1, reads DVKVTQSSRYLVKRTGEKVFLECVQDMDHENMFWYRQDPGLGLRLIYFSYDVKMKEKGDIPEGYSVSREKKERFSLILESASTNQTSMYLCASSKRGRGNEQFFGPGTRLTVL.

This chain links TRBV7-9 with TRBJ1-4, with a possible D match to TRBD1 (5 bases). This CDR3 has 14 amino acids. Germline V gene data show CDR1 as SEHNR and CDR2 as FQNEAQ (reference sequence). V lost 4 bases to trimming and J lost 4 bases, with 10 bases between them. This chain's CDR3 is CASSYRTLNEKLFF. The CDR3 DNA is TGTGCCAGCAGCTACAGGACGCTTAATGAAAAACTGTTTTTT. Based on the CDR3 plus reference TRBV7-9 and TRBJ1-4, the full variable domain is DTGVSQNPRHKITKRGQNVTFRCDPISEHNRLYWYRQTLGQGPEFLTYFQNEAQLEKSRLLSDRFSAERPKGSFSTLEIQRTEQGDSAMYLCASSYRTLNEKLFFGSGTQLSVL.

This clone has a single count. This chain joins TRBV19 and TRBJ2-1; D is ambiguous. CDR3 length: 13 amino acids. Trimming shortened V by 0 bases and J by 12 bases, and 12 bases separated the two germline ends. Germline V gene sequence: CDR1 LNHDA, CDR2 SQIVND (reference sequence). CDR3 amino acids: CASSIDPNSAQFF. The CDR3 DNA follows: TGTGCCAGTAGTATAGATCCTAACTCAGCGCAGTTCTTC.

This clone was seen just once. This sequence joins TRBV14 and TRBJ2-7, with TRBD2 matching over 7 bases. The trim removed 0 bases at V and 3 bases at J, leaving 8 bases unmatched. Germline V gene lookup returns CDR1 SGHDN and CDR2 FVKESK. The CDR3 is 16 amino acids. This CDR3 is CASSQDSAGVSYEQYF. CDR3 DNA sequence: TGTGCCAGCAGCCAAGACTCTGCGGGAGTGAGCTACGAGCAGTACTTC. Using reference TRBV14 and TRBJ2-7 for the parts outside the CDR3, the full variable domain is EAGVTQFPSHSVIEKGQTVTLRCDPISGHDNLYWYRRVMGKEIKFLLHFVKESKQDESGMPNNRFLAERTGGTYSTLKVQPAELEDSGVYFCASSQDSAGVSYEQYFGPGTRLTVT.

This chain uses TRBV19 with TRBJ2-5; D is undetermined. The ends were cut back, 2 bases at V and 2 bases at J, with 15 bases in the middle. From germline, CDR1 is LNHDA and CDR2 SQIVND (reference sequence). CDR3 length: 16 residues. The CDR3 is CASSIFHWTEQETQYF. The CDR3 coding sequence is TGTGCCAGTAGTATATTCCATTGGACGGAACAAGAGACCCAGTACTTC.